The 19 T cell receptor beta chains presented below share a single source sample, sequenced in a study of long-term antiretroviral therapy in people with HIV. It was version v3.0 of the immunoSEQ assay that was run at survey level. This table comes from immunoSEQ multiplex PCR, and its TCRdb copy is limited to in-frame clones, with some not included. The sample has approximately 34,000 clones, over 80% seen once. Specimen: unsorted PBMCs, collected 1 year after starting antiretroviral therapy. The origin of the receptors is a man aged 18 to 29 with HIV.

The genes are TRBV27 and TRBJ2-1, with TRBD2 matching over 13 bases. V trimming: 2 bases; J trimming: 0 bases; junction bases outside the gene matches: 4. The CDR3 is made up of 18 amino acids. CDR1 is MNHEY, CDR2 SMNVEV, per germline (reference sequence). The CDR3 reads CASSLLLAGGGSYNEQFF. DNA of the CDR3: TGTGCCAGCAGTTTACTACTAGCGGGAGGGGGCTCCTACAATGAGCAGTTCTTC.

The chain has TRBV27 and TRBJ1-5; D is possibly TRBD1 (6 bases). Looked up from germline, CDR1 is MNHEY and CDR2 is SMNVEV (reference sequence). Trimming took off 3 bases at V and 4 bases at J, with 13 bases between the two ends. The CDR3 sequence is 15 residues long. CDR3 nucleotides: TGTGCCAGCAGTTTTTCCGGGACACTAAATCAGCCCCAGCATTTT. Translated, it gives CASSFSGTLNQPQHF.

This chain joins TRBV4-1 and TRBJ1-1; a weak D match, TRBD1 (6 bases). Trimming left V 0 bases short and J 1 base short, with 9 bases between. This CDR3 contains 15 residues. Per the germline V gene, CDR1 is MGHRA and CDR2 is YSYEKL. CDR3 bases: TGCGCCAGCAGCCAAGAGGGGGCGAAGAACACTGAAGCTTTCTTT. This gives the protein CASSQEGAKNTEAFF.

CDR3 loop: CASSLRTPGQSGNEQFF. For the CDR3, the DNA is TGTGCCAGCAGCTTACGAACCCCGGGACAATCAGGGAATGAGCAGTTCTTC. V is TRBV7-9 and J is TRBJ2-1, with a weak D call TRBD1 (6 bases). The V end was cut by 2 bases, the J end by 7 bases, with 21 bases between. From germline, CDR1 is SEHNR and CDR2 FQNEAQ (reference sequence). The CDR3 covers 17 residues.

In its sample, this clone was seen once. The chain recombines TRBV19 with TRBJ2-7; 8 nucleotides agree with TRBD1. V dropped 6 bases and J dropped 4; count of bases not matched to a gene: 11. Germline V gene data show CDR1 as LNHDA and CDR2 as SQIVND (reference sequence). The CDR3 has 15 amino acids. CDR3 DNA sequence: TGTGCCAGTAGCCCTCAACAGGGGGTCGGGTACGAGCAGTACTTC. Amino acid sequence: CASSPQQGVGYEQYF.

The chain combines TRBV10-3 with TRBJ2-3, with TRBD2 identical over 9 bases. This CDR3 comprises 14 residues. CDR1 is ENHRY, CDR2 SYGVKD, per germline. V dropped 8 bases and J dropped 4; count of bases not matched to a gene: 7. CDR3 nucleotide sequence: TGTGCCATCGCCCCAGCGGGAGGTGCAGATACGCAGTATTTT. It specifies CAIAPAGGADTQYF.

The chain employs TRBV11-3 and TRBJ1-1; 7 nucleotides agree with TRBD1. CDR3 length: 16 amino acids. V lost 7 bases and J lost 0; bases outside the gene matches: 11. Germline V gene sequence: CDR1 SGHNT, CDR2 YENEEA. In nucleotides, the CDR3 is TGTGCCAGCACCATAAGCGGGGGACAGATGAACACTGAAGCTTTCTTT. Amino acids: CASTISGGQMNTEAFF. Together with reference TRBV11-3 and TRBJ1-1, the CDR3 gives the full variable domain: EAGVVQSPRYKIIEKKQPVAFWCNPISGHNTLYWYLQNLGQGPELLIRYENEEAVDDSQLPKDRFSAERLKGVDSTLKIQPAELGDSAVYLCASTISGGQMNTEAFFGQGTRLTVV.

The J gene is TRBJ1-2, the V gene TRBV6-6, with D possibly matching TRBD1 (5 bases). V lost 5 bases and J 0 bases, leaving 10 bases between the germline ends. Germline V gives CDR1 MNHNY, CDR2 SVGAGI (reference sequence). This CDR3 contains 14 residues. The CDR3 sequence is CASSRDLSNYGYTF. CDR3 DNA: TGTGCCAGCAGTAGGGACCTTTCTAACTATGGCTACACCTTC.

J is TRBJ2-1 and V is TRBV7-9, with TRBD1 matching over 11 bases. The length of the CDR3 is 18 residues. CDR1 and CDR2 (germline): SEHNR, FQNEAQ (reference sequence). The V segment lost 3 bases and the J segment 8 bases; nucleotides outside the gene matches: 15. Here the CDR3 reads CASSFPVMGTGGYDEQFF. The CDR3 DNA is TGTGCCAGCAGCTTTCCCGTTATGGGGACAGGGGGATACGATGAGCAGTTCTTC.

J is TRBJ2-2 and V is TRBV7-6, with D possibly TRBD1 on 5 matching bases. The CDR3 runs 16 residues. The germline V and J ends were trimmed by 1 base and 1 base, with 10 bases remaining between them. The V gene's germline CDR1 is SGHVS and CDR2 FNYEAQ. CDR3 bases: TGTGCCAGCAGCTTAGTAAGGGGTGAGAACACCGGGGAGCTGTTTTTT. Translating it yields CASSLVRGENTGELFF. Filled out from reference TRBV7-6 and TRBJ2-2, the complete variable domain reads GAGVSQSPRYKVTKRGQDVALRCDPISGHVSLYWYRQALGQGPEFLTYFNYEAQQDKSGLPNDRFSAERPEGSISTLTIQRTEQRDSAMYRCASSLVRGENTGELFFGEGSRLTVL.

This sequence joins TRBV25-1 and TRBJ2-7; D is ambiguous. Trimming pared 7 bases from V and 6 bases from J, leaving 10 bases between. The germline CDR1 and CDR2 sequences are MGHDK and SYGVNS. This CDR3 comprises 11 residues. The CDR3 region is CASKRGFEQYF. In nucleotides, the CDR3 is TGTGCCAGCAAGAGAGGCTTCGAGCAGTACTTC.

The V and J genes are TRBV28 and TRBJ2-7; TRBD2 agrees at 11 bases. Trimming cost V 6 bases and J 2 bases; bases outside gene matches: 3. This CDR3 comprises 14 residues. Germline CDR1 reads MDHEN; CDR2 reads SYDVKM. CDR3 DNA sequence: TGTGCCAGCAGAAAGACTAGCGGGACCTACGAGCAGTACTTC. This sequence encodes CASRKTSGTYEQYF.

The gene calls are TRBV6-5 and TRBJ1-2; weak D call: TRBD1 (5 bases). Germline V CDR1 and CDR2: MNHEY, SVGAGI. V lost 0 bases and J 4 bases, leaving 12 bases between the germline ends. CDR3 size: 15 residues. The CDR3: CASSYSGGSGYGYTF. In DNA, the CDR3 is TGTGCCAGCAGTTACTCGGGGGGGTCTGGCTATGGCTACACCTTC.

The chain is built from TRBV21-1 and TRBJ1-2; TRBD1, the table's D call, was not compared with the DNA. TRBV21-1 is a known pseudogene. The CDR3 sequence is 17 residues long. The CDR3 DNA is TGTGCCAGCAGCAAAGCGCGATTGACAGGGTGGGCAAGTGGCTACACCTTC. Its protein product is CASSKARLTGWASGYTF.

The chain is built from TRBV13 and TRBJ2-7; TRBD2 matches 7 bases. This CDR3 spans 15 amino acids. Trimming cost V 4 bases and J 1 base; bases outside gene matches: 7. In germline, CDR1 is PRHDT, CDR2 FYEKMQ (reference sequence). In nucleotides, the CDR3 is TGTGCCAGCAGCTGGGGGACTACGGGTTCCTACGAGCAGTACTTC. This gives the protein CASSWGTTGSYEQYF.

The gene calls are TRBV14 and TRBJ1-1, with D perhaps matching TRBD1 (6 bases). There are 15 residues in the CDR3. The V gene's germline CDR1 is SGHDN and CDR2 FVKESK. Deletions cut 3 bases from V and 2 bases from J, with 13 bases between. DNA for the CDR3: TGTGCCAGCAGCCACATGCTACAGGGAAACACTGAAGCTTTCTTT. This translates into CASSHMLQGNTEAFF.

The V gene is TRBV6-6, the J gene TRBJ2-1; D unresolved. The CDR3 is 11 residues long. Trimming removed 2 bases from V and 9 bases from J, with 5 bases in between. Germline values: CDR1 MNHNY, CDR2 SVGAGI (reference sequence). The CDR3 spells CASSYGGEQFF. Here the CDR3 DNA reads TGTGCCAGCAGTTACGGCGGTGAGCAGTTCTTC.

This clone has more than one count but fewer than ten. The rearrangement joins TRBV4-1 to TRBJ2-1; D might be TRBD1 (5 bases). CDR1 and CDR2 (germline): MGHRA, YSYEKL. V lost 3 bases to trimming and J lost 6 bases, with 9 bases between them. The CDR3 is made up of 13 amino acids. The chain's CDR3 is CASSQTRGNEQFF. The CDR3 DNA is TGCGCCAGCAGCCAGACAAGGGGCAATGAGCAGTTCTTC.

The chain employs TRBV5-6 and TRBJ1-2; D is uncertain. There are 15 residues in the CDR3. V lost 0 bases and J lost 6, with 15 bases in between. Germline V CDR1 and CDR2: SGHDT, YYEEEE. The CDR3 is CASSLDQEVPDGYTF. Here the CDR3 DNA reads TGTGCCAGCAGCTTGGACCAGGAGGTTCCTGATGGCTACACCTTC.